A selection of T cell receptor beta chains follows, all from one sample in a study of T cells in Graves' hyperthyroidism and ophthalmopathy. TCRdb reprocessed the multiplex PCR reads via MiXCR and lists one record per CDR3 protein. The sample lists under 350,000 distinct CDR3 sequences; 13% were seen once. Sequencing was performed on blood. These receptors all stem from a young woman with Graves' hyperthyroidism that later progressed to Graves' ophthalmopathy. Both conserved end residues are part of each CDR3.

>15|TRBJ2-2|TRBV5-1
CASSGGTDNTGELFF
>15|TRBJ2-1|TRBV20-1
CSASLLAGPYNEQFF
>15|TRBJ2-3|TRBV6-1
CASSDTGHYSNTQYF
>15|TRBJ2-2|TRBV6-1
CASSGDRGVGGELFF
>15|TRBJ2-7|TRBV9
CASSETGTSSYEQYF
>12|TRBJ2-1|TRBV4-2
CASGPGGGFLFF
>16|TRBJ1-2|TRBV25-1
CASSDSRHPVNYGYTF
>14|TRBJ1-6|TRBV27
CASSPRPANSPLHF
>14|TRBJ2-7|TRBV5-6
CASTAGGFSYEQYF
>14|TRBJ1-1|TRBV7-2
CASSLAQGSTEAFF
>11|TRBJ2-1|TRBV12-3/TRBV12-4
CASSPGNEQFF
>15|TRBJ2-5|TRBV12-3/TRBV12-4
CASSPRGMEEETQYF
>13|TRBJ2-7|TRBV9
CASSVHLGDEQYF
>14|TRBJ1-5|TRBV6-2/TRBV6-3
CASRPSYSNQPQHF
>12|TRBJ1-2|TRBV6-1
CASSFVGSGCTF
>13|TRBJ2-2|TRBV30
CAWSWTAAGELFF
>13|TRBJ2-7|TRBV20-1
CSASIRGPYEQYF
>17|TRBJ2-1|TRBV27
CASSSPSSGRATYEQFF
>14|TRBJ1-2|TRBV10-3
CAIMDPGSNYGYTF
>12|TRBJ1-2|TRBV9
CASSVEGVGYTF
>13|TRBJ1-2|TRBV24-1
CATSDVGQSGYTF
>14|TRBJ1-5|TRBV6-2/TRBV6-3
CASSSTGFTQPQHF
>13|TRBJ2-7|TRBV27
CASAQRGTYEQYF
>15|TRBJ2-7|TRBV6-1
CASRPFSFGSYEQYF
>14|TRBJ2-1|TRBV28
CATRVGGSYNEQFF
>16|TRBJ2-7|TRBV7-9
CASSLVGQGVFHEQYF
>16|TRBJ2-1|TRBV20-1
CSARDWTSGGYNEQFF
>16|TRBJ2-3|TRBV9
CASSETRIAPTDTQYF
>15|TRBJ2-7|TRBV19
CASSKPRQGFYEQYF
>14|TRBJ1-5|TRBV2
CASSEGDPNQPQHF
>15|TRBJ2-7|TRBV7-2
CASSLVVAGVYEQYF
>17|TRBJ2-3|TRBV28
CASSLGPGGDRTDTQYF
>13|TRBJ1-5|TRBV25-1
CASSEFEGQPQHF
>13|TRBJ2-2|TRBV11-2
CASREVGTGELFF
>14|TRBJ2-3|TRBV6-1
CASCRRTSPDTQYF
>15|TRBJ2-1|TRBV20-1
CSASILAGGYNEQFF
>14|TRBJ2-5|TRBV7-9
CASSRGGGFETQYF
>17|TRBJ2-7|TRBV5-4
CASTWDPGLAGSYEQYF
>16|TRBJ2-1|TRBV27
CASSFYSSGSYNEQFF
>17|TRBJ1-3|TRBV7-9
CAGSHETGGSSGNTIYF
>15|TRBJ2-5|TRBV15
CATSRPSGGVETQYF
>14|TRBJ2-4|TRBV18
CASSPQGTKNIQYF
>14|TRBJ2-7|TRBV5-1
CASSSNRVEDEQYF
>13|TRBJ2-3|TRBV7-3
CASSYTGADTQYF
>18|TRBJ2-7|TRBV6-1
CASIIGSGPNTSSYEQYF
>15|TRBJ2-7|TRBV28
CASTPWRAGAYEQYF
>13|TRBJ2-1|TRBV20-1
CSARDSGGNEQFF
>16|TRBJ2-2|TRBV10-3
CAISPREDLSTGELFF
>18|TRBJ2-3|TRBV12-3/TRBV12-4
CASSPPGLAGGAADTQYF
>13|TRBJ2-3|TRBV20-1
CSARKPSTDTQYF
>17|TRBJ1-1|TRBV28
CASSRGDRVHVNTEAFF
>13|TRBJ1-1|TRBV15
CATSGGRQAEAFF
>15|TRBJ2-5|TRBV7-9
CASSSNLGFQETQYF